This T cell receptor (beta chain) appears in the sequencing data of a study of cytomegalovirus exposure and HLA in healthy donors. PCR employed 60 Vbeta and 13 Jbeta primers. Some clones are missing from TCRdb's copy, which holds only in-frame ones; the method was immunoSEQ multiplex PCR. The table lists about 120,000 clones, with more than 1.5% in the top ten. Findings and caveats of the study: In vitro checks showed that three CMV-associated chains really do target CMV antigens. Whilst most TCR sequences proved rare, a subset of public TCRs occurred across many donors.

As for this clone: The target antigen is unknown.

Sequencing was performed on PBMCs. This sequence was found in a young man in good health and CMV-seronegative.

CDR3 loop: CASRESGQGTDTQYF. CDR3 DNA: TGTGCCAGCAGAGAATCGGGACAGGGCACAGATACGCAGTATTTT. The V gene is TRBV9, the J gene TRBJ2-3, with 8 bases fitting TRBD1. With V trimmed by 5 bases and J by 1 base, 6 bases remained unmatched. The CDR3 runs 15 residues. The germline CDR1 and CDR2 sequences are SGDLS and YYNGEE.